The clone carrying this T cell receptor beta chain was detected only once. The input was approximately 500 ng total RNA; TCR beta cDNA was made from it with a constant-region primer. TCR beta libraries came from three nested multiplex PCR rounds using slightly modified ARM-PCR. The opening two PCR rounds, around 11 cycles each, paired TRBV1-TRBV30 forward primers with a C-beta reverse primer. A single record per CDR3 protein comes from TCRdb applying MiXCR to the multiplex PCR reads. The sample records approximately 340,000 distinct CDR3 sequences, 65% being singletons. The CDR3 extends over 14 amino acids. V was shortened by 5 bases and J by 0 bases, with 10 bases between the two germline ends. CDR1 is SGHAT and CDR2 is FQNNGV in the germline V gene. Unsorted whole blood yielded blood RNA, and germline DNA was extracted as well. This record comes from a study of tumor-infiltrating lymphocytes in primary liver carcinoma. Turning to the study itself: Measuring 4.2 to 10 cm across, the tumors were staged as T1-T3 N0M0.

The chain recombines TRBV11-2 with TRBJ2-5; no definite D call. Specimen: peripheral blood. The source of this sequence is a man in his forties with primary liver carcinoma and hepatitis B virus infection. The CDR3 sequence is CASSVGHYQETQYF. The CDR3 DNA is TGTGCCAGCAGCGTAGGGCACTACCAAGAGACCCAGTACTTC.